Below are 10 T cell receptor beta chains sequenced from a single sample in a study of cytomegalovirus exposure and HLA in healthy donors. Primers: 60 Vbeta forward and 13 Jbeta reverse. Sequencing was performed with immunoSEQ multiplex PCR; in TCRdb, only in-frame clones are kept and a portion is missing. The sample lists about 160,000 clones, approximately 82% occurring once. Sequencing input: PBMCs. These receptors originate from a male donor in good health and CMV-seronegative.

This clone was counted only a few times. The rearrangement joins TRBV9 to TRBJ2-2, with TRBD1 identical over 7 bases. CDR1 and CDR2 from the germline V gene are SGDLS and YYNGEE. J was trimmed by 1 base and V by 0 bases; bases with no gene match: 12. There are 19 residues in the CDR3. The CDR3 bases are TGTGCCAGCAGCGTAGGGCTTTTGGATAGGACAGGGAACACCGGGGAGCTGTTTTTT. It encodes CASSVGLLDRTGNTGELFF.

The chain joins TRBV7-3 to TRBJ2-2; maybe TRBD2 (5 bases). Germline V lookup: CDR1 SGHTA, CDR2 FQGTGA. Trimming took off 0 bases at V and 4 bases at J, with 6 bases between the two ends. The CDR3 covers 14 residues. Here the CDR3 DNA reads TGTGCCAGCAGCTTAACGGCGGGCACCGGGGAGCTGTTTTTT. This codes for CASSLTAGTGELFF.

V is TRBV9 and J is TRBJ2-2, with 8 positions matching TRBD2. The CDR3 length is 16 residues. Germline CDR1 and CDR2: SGDLS and YYNGEE. V was clipped by 3 bases and J by 5 bases; unmatched bases: 9. The CDR3 DNA follows: TGTGCCAGCAGCGGCCCTCTAGCGGGCCGTACCGGGGAGCTGTTTTTT. This translates into CASSGPLAGRTGELFF.

The V call is TRBV11-2, the J call TRBJ2-3; 9 bases map to TRBD1. Per the germline V gene, CDR1 is SGHAT and CDR2 is FQNNGV. This CDR3 spans 15 amino acids. V dropped 0 bases and J dropped 6; count of bases not matched to a gene: 4. The CDR3 sequence is CASSLDGTGSDTQYF. For the CDR3, the DNA is TGTGCCAGCAGCTTAGATGGGACAGGGAGCGATACGCAGTATTTT. Variable domain in full (rest from reference TRBV11-2 and TRBJ2-3): EAGVAQSPRYKIIEKRQSVAFWCNPISGHATLYWYQQILGQGPKLLIQFQNNGVVDDSQLPKDRFSAERLKGVDSTLKIQPAKLEDSAVYLCASSLDGTGSDTQYFGPGTRLTVL.

The V call is TRBV19, the J call TRBJ2-7; TRBD1 matches 7 bases. The V segment lost 4 bases and the J segment 2 bases; nucleotides outside the gene matches: 2. Germline CDR1 LNHDA, CDR2 SQIVND (reference sequence). The CDR3 consists of 13 residues. This CDR3 reads CASSSQGAYEQYF. The DNA for the CDR3 is TGTGCCAGTAGTAGCCAGGGGGCCTACGAGCAGTACTTC.

This chain connects TRBV19 to TRBJ2-2, with 10 nucleotides matching TRBD1. Germline assignment: CDR1 LNHDA and CDR2 SQIVND (reference sequence). This CDR3 has 14 amino acids. V was pared by 6 bases and J by 7 bases, with 5 bases of the junction left unmatched. This CDR3 is CASRGTGVIGELFF. In DNA, the CDR3 is TGTGCCAGTAGAGGGACAGGGGTGATCGGGGAGCTGTTTTTT.

The rearrangement links TRBV7-8 to TRBJ2-2; no clear D gene. CDR1 is SGHVS, CDR2 FQNEAQ, per germline. V lost 1 base to trimming and J lost 6 bases, with 3 bases between them. The CDR3 runs to 12 residues. In nucleotides, the CDR3 is TGTGCCAGCAGCTTAGGAGCCGGGGAGCTGTTTTTT. As protein: CASSLGAGELFF.

The J gene is TRBJ2-1, the V gene TRBV19, with D maybe TRBD2 (6 bases). The CDR3 consists of 16 residues. V was clipped by 5 bases and J by 0 bases, with 14 bases between them. Germline V gives CDR1 LNHDA, CDR2 SQIVND (reference sequence). CDR3 DNA sequence: TGTGCCAGTAGTTCCCCACTAGCTAGCTCCTACAATGAGCAGTTCTTC. It specifies CASSSPLASSYNEQFF.

This clone was counted only a few times. This chain uses TRBV27 with TRBJ2-7; D possibly corresponds to TRBD1 (6 bases). The germline V and J ends were trimmed by 5 bases and 4 bases, with 15 bases remaining between them. Germline values: CDR1 MNHEY, CDR2 SMNVEV (reference sequence). This CDR3 contains 14 residues. The DNA for the CDR3 is TGTGCCAGCAGTCCCCGGCAGGGGACGTACGAGCAGTACTTC. Protein sequence: CASSPRQGTYEQYF.

The chain is built from TRBV14 and TRBJ1-2, with D unclear. Trimming shortened V by 3 bases and J by 3 bases, and 8 bases separated the two germline ends. Germline V lookup: CDR1 SGHDN, CDR2 FVKESK. This CDR3 has 13 amino acids. The CDR3: CASSQLAYYGYTF. CDR3 bases: TGTGCCAGCAGCCAGTTGGCTTACTATGGCTACACCTTC.